Presented here are 24 T cell receptor beta chains from one specimen sequenced in a study of technical replicates of blood from a handful of donors. Sequencing used immunoSEQ multiplex PCR; TCRdb keeps in-frame clones, though not all of them. The sample records roughly 85,000 clones, 90% to 95% being singletons. The sequenced sample was T cells isolated from PBMCs. The source is a human donor in good health.

This clone was found a few times. The genes are TRBV6-1 and TRBJ2-7, with 7 nucleotides matching TRBD1. CDR1 and CDR2 (germline): MNHNS, SASEGT. V lost 2 bases, J lost 6 bases, and 7 bases stayed unmatched. The CDR3 contains 14 residues. CDR3 protein: CASSERDRGREQYF. The CDR3 nucleotides read TGTGCCAGCAGTGAAAGGGACAGAGGGCGCGAGCAGTACTTC.

The chain uses TRBV6-5 and TRBJ2-7; D is uncertain. Germline-derived CDR1 and CDR2 are MNHEY and SVGAGI. The CDR3 loop spans 13 amino acids. V was trimmed by 6 bases and J by 4 bases, leaving 13 bases between them. CDR3 region: CASSVRERYEQYF. CDR3 bases: TGTGCCAGCAGCGTCCGAGAGCGTTACGAGCAGTACTTC.

V usage is TRBV7-9 and J usage is TRBJ2-7; TRBD2 agrees at 8 bases. Germline V lookup: CDR1 SEHNR, CDR2 FQNEAQ (reference sequence). V lost 5 bases to trimming and J lost 7 bases; unmatched junction nucleotides: 4. This CDR3 has 12 residues. CDR3 coding DNA: TGTGCCAGCAGCCCGGGACTAGAAGAGCAGTACTTC. Its protein product is CASSPGLEEQYF. Based on the CDR3 plus reference TRBV7-9 and TRBJ2-7, the full variable domain is DTGVSQNPRHKITKRGQNVTFRCDPISEHNRLYWYRQTLGQGPEFLTYFQNEAQLEKSRLLSDRFSAERPKGSFSTLEIQRTEQGDSAMYLCASSPGLEEQYFGPGTRLTVT.

The chain joins TRBV10-1 to TRBJ1-1; possible D gene TRBD1, 6 bases. The germline V gene encodes CDR1 WNHNN and CDR2 SYGVQD (reference sequence). The V end was cut by 4 bases, the J end by 0 bases, with 9 bases between. The CDR3 has 14 residues. The DNA of the CDR3 is TGCGCCAGCAGTGGGACAGCTATGAACACTGAAGCTTTCTTT. Residues: CASSGTAMNTEAFF.

The V gene is TRBV9, the J gene TRBJ2-1; no clear D gene. Germline lookup yields CDR1 SGDLS and CDR2 YYNGEE. The CDR3 loop spans 15 amino acids. V lost 0 bases and J lost 0, with 7 bases in between. The CDR3, as DNA: TGTGCCAGCAGCGTAGCTACGAGCTCCTACAATGAGCAGTTCTTC. Amino acid sequence: CASSVATSSYNEQFF.

The CDR3 coding sequence is TGTGCCAGCAGTTACTCTGGGTCCGGGGGACCGTGGGGCTACACCTTC. Its translation is CASSYSGSGGPWGYTF. V usage is TRBV6-5 and J usage is TRBJ1-2, with D possibly matching TRBD1 (5 bases). Deletions cut 0 bases from V and 8 bases from J, with 19 bases between. The CDR3 spans 16 residues. In germline, CDR1 is MNHEY, CDR2 SVGAGI.

The chain carries TRBV7-8 and TRBJ2-2, with D tentatively TRBD1 (7 bases). Between the trimmed V and J ends, which lost 5 bases and 1 base, there was a span of 11 bases. Germline-derived CDR1 and CDR2 are SGHVS and FQNEAQ. CDR3 size: 15 residues. CDR3 DNA sequence: TGTGCCAGCAGCCTCCAGGGGGGGAACACCGGGGAGCTGTTTTTT. Its translation: CASSLQGGNTGELFF.

The rearrangement joins TRBV5-1 to TRBJ2-2; no definite D call. Germline lookup yields CDR1 SGHRS and CDR2 YFSETQ. The CDR3 has 15 residues. V was pared by 4 bases and J by 1 base, with 11 bases between. The CDR3 loop reads CASSRRPGNTGELFF. As DNA, the CDR3 is TGCGCCAGCAGCCGCCGCCCAGGGAACACCGGGGAGCTGTTTTTT.

This chain joins TRBV2 and TRBJ2-7; possibly TRBD2 for D (6 bases). V was cut by 6 bases and J by 7 bases, with 16 bases left in between. The CDR3 length is 13 residues. Germline V gene data show CDR1 as SNHLY and CDR2 as FYNNEI. The CDR3 region is CASRLTSLGEQYF. CDR3 DNA sequence: TGTGCCAGCAGATTGACTAGTCTTGGGGAGCAGTACTTC.

The chain is built from TRBV5-1 and TRBJ1-2; no firm D call. Germline values: CDR1 SGHRS, CDR2 YFSETQ. Trimming cost V 5 bases and J 8 bases, with 10 bases left between them. The CDR3 consists of 11 residues. The CDR3 DNA reads as TGCGCCAGCAGGGACCGGAGGGGCTACACCTTC. Its protein product is CASRDRRGYTF. Full variable domain (remainder filled in from reference TRBV5-1 and TRBJ1-2): KAGVTQTPRYLIKTRGQQVTLSCSPISGHRSVSWYQQTPGQGLQFLFEYFSETQRNKGNFPGRFSGRQFSNSRSEMNVSTLELGDSALYLCASRDRRGYTFGSGTRLTVV.

The chain joins TRBV9 to TRBJ1-1; D gene ambiguous. V lost 1 base and J lost 4, with 8 bases in between. The CDR3 totals 13 residues. Germline-derived CDR1 and CDR2 are SGDLS and YYNGEE. CDR3 nucleotide sequence: TGTGCCAGCAGCGTAACAGTCGGCACTGAAGCTTTCTTT. Its protein product is CASSVTVGTEAFF.

V is TRBV14 and J is TRBJ2-7, with D uncertain. This CDR3 is 11 amino acids long. Trimming pared 3 bases from V and 4 bases from J, leaving 4 bases between. Germline lookup yields CDR1 SGHDN and CDR2 FVKESK. The CDR3 coding sequence is TGTGCCAGCAGCCACTTGTACGAGCAGTACTTC. Encoded protein: CASSHLYEQYF. The full variable domain, rest sourced from reference TRBV14 and TRBJ2-7, is EAGVTQFPSHSVIEKGQTVTLRCDPISGHDNLYWYRRVMGKEIKFLLHFVKESKQDESGMPNNRFLAERTGGTYSTLKVQPAELEDSGVYFCASSHLYEQYFGPGTRLTVT.

This sequence joins TRBV6-1 and TRBJ1-5, with D hard to call. Germline V CDR1 and CDR2: MNHNS, SASEGT. V lost 3 bases and J 3 bases, leaving 3 bases between the germline ends. This CDR3 contains 12 residues. This CDR3 reads CASSEYNQPQHF. CDR3 in DNA: TGTGCCAGCAGTGAGTACAATCAGCCCCAGCATTTT.

This clone is a singleton in its sample. The rearrangement uses TRBV5-6 and TRBJ2-1; 9 nucleotides align to TRBD2. The CDR3 contains 15 residues. CDR1 and CDR2 (germline): SGHDT, YYEEEE. The J segment lost 7 bases and the V segment lost 4 bases, leaving 9 bases of the junction unmatched. The chain's CDR3 is CASSAVSGSGNEQFF. As DNA, the CDR3 is TGTGCCAGCAGCGCCGTTAGCGGGAGTGGTAATGAGCAGTTCTTC.

V and J are TRBV5-8 and TRBJ1-5, with 7 bases matching TRBD1. Losses at the gene ends were 3 bases for V and 5 bases for J; bases not matched to a gene: 8. Germline V gene data show CDR1 as SGHTS and CDR2 as YDEGEE. The CDR3 loop spans 15 amino acids. The CDR3 nucleotides are TGTGCCAGCAGCTCATTAGACAGGGAGGATCAGCCCCAGCATTTT. It codes for CASSSLDREDQPQHF.

The V and J genes are TRBV27 and TRBJ2-1; 8 nucleotides align to TRBD2. The V and J ends lost 6 bases and 0 bases, in that order; junction bases with no gene match: 13. Germline CDR1 and CDR2: MNHEY and SMNVEV (reference sequence). CDR3 length: 18 residues. In DNA, the CDR3 is TGTGCCAGCAGCCATACAGCGGCGGGAGGCTCCTCCTACAATGAGCAGTTCTTC. This gives the protein CASSHTAAGGSSYNEQFF.

The rearrangement uses TRBV6-5 and TRBJ1-2, with TRBD1 matching 11 bases. This CDR3 has 16 residues. V lost 0 bases, J lost 2 bases, and 2 bases stayed unmatched. Germline V gives CDR1 MNHEY, CDR2 SVGAGI. CDR3 sequence reads: CASSYSGTGGNYGYTF. In nucleotides, the CDR3 is TGTGCCAGCAGTTACTCGGGGACAGGGGGGAACTATGGCTACACCTTC.

To note about this clone: Other DNA variants within this sample encode the same CDR3. This sequence joins TRBV6-5 and TRBJ2-5; possibly TRBD2 for D (5 bases). The CDR3 is made up of 13 amino acids. Germline lookup yields CDR1 MNHEY and CDR2 SVGAGI. V was shortened by 0 bases and J by 4 bases, with 6 bases between the two germline ends. The CDR3 spells CASSYSRAETQYF. The CDR3 DNA follows: TGTGCCAGCAGTTACTCGAGGGCAGAGACCCAGTACTTC.

This chain connects TRBV25-1 to TRBJ2-7; D call uncertain. Germline-derived CDR1 and CDR2 are MGHDK and SYGVNS. The CDR3 totals 11 residues. V was pared by 1 base and J by 9 bases, with 7 bases between. CDR3 protein: CASSELVWQYF. CDR3 coding DNA: TGTGCCAGCAGTGAATTAGTGTGGCAGTACTTC.

The chain combines TRBV4-1 with TRBJ1-5, with TRBD1 identical over 8 bases. Germline CDR1 is MGHRA and CDR2 is YSYEKL. The V and J ends lost 4 bases and 4 bases, in that order; junction bases with no gene match: 3. The CDR3 is made up of 14 amino acids. The CDR3 bases are TGCGCCAGCAGCCGGTACAGGGGGAATCAGCCCCAGCATTTT. This gives the protein CASSRYRGNQPQHF.

The table lists this clone with a few counts. This chain joins TRBV7-9 and TRBJ1-1, with D possibly TRBD1 on 6 matching bases. Germline values: CDR1 SEHNR, CDR2 FQNEAQ (reference sequence). Trimming took off 2 bases at V and 2 bases at J, with 12 bases between the two ends. The CDR3 sequence is 15 residues long. CDR3 region: CASSLQGQGNTEAFF. The CDR3 DNA reads as TGTGCCAGCAGCTTACAGGGGCAGGGCAACACTGAAGCTTTCTTT.

This clone was detected only once. V is TRBV27 and J is TRBJ1-3; 7 bases fit TRBD1. The CDR3 extends over 16 amino acids. The V and J ends lost 6 bases and 8 bases, in that order; junction bases with no gene match: 16. The germline CDR1 and CDR2 sequences are MNHEY and SMNVEV (reference sequence). The CDR3 loop reads CASSPLQGQEEDTIYF. The CDR3 nucleotides are TGTGCCAGCAGCCCGCTACAAGGACAGGAGGAAGACACCATATATTTT.

The CDR3 loop reads CASSYVSVAYEQYF. CDR3 nucleotide sequence: TGTGCCAGCAGCTACGTTAGCGTAGCCTACGAGCAGTACTTC. The chain is built from TRBV13 and TRBJ2-7, with a weak D call TRBD2 (5 bases). The V gene's germline CDR1 is PRHDT and CDR2 FYEKMQ (reference sequence). Trimming pared 4 bases from V and 2 bases from J, leaving 12 bases between. The CDR3 totals 14 residues.

The chain combines TRBV21-1 with TRBJ1-5; TRBD1, as called in the table, went unchecked against the DNA. TRBV21-1 is reported as a pseudogene. This CDR3 has 22 amino acids. In DNA form, the CDR3 reads TGTGCCAGCAGCAATTTCGGATTATTCGTCTCCCCAATTCAACAGGGGAGTCAGCCCCAGCATTTT. It codes for CASSNFGLFVSPIQQGSQPQHF.